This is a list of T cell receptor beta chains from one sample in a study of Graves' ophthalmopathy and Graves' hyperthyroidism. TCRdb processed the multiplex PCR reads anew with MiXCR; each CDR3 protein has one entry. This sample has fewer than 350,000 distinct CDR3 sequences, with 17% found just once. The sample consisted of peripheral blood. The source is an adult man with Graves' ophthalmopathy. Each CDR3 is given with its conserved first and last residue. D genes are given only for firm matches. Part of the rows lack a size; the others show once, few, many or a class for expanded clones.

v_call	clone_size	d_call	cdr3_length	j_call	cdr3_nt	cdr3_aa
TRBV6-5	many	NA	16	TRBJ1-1	TGTGCCAGCAGTTACTCGGAGGGGGGGTTTCGAACTGAAGCTTTCTTT	CASSYSEGGFRTEAFF
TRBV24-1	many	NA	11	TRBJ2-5	TGTGCCACCAGCCTGGAGGGGACCCAGTACTTC	CATSLEGTQYF
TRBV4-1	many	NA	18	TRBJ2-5	TGCGCCAGCAGCCAAGAGTTGGGGGGGACAGTGAGAGAAGAGACCCAGTACTTC	CASSQELGGTVREETQYF
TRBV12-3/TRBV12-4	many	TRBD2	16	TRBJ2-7	TGTGCCAGCAGTTTGCGATTGCGGGGGACGGGGAACGAGCAGTACTTC	CASSLRLRGTGNEQYF
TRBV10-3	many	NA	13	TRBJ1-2	TGTGCCACCAAGGACAGAGCAAACTATGGCTACACCTTC	CATKDRANYGYTF
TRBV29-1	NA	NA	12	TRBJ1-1	TGCAGCGTTGTTGGGGTCGGCACTGAAGCTTTCTTT	CSVVGVGTEAFF
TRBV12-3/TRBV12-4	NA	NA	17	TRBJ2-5	TGTGCCAGCAGTAGACGGACGACCGGGGTTCTTGGAGAGACCCAGTACTTC	CASSRRTTGVLGETQYF
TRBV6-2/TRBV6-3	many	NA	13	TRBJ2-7	TGTGCCAGCAGTCGAACAGAGACCTACGAGCAGTACTTC	CASSRTETYEQYF
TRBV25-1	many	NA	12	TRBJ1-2	TGTGCCAGCAGTGAGGTAAGGGTCCGCTACACCTTC	CASSEVRVRYTF
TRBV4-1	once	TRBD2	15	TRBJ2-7	TGCGCCAGCAGCCAAGGGACTAGCGGGATGGGCGAGCAGTACTTC	CASSQGTSGMGEQYF
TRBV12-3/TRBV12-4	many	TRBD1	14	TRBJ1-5	TGTGCCAGCAGCCTGACAGGGGTCAATCAGCCCCAGCATTTT	CASSLTGVNQPQHF
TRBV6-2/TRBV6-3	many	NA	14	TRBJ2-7	TGTGCCAGCAGTTACCAGGACTATTCCTACGAGCAGTACTTC	CASSYQDYSYEQYF
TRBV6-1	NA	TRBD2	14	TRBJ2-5	TGTGCCACCGCCGCCGGGGCGGGAGGGGAGACCCAGTACTTC	CATAAGAGGETQYF
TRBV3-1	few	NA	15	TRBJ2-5	TGTGCCAGCAGCCAAGACCCCCGGGGGGCTGAGACCCAGTACTTC	CASSQDPRGAETQYF
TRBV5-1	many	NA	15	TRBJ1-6	TGCGCCAGCAGCTCCGGGACGTCTTCGGGTTCACCCCTCCACTTT	CASSSGTSSGSPLHF
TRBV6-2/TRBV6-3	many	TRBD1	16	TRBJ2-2	TGTGCCAGCAGGGAGATAGGACAGGAGAACACCGGGGAGCTGTTTTTT	CASREIGQENTGELFF
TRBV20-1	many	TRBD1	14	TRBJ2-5	TGCAGTGCTAGCGGACAGGGGGTTTACGAGACCCAGTACTTC	CSASGQGVYETQYF
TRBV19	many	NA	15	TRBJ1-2	TGTGCCAGTTTTTCGGGGGCCTCGGGGGTCTATGGCTACACCTTC	CASFSGASGVYGYTF
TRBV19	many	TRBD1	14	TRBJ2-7	TGTGCCAGTAGTTACAGAGGGGGCGGATACGAGCAGTACTTC	CASSYRGGGYEQYF
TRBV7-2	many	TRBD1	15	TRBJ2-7	TGTGCCAGCAGCTGGAAGGGACAGGCATCCTACGAGCAGTACTTC	CASSWKGQASYEQYF
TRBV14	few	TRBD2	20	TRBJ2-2	TGTGCCAGCAGCCGCGGATCGGGGGGACTAGCGGGAAAAAACACCGGGGAGCTGTTTTTT	CASSRGSGGLAGKNTGELFF
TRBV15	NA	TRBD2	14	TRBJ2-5	TGTGCCACCAGACTAGCGGGAGGGTTGCAGACCCAGTACTTC	CATRLAGGLQTQYF
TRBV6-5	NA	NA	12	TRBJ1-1	TGTGCCAGCAGTCACGGTTCTGCCGAAGCTTTCTTT	CASSHGSAEAFF
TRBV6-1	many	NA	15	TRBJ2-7	TGTGCCAGCAGTGCGGCCCCGTGGACGGAATACGAGCAGTACTTC	CASSAAPWTEYEQYF
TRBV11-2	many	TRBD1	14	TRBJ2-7	TGTGCCAGCAGCTCGACAGGGGATCAATACGAGCAGTACTTC	CASSSTGDQYEQYF
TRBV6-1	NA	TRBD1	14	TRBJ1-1	TGTGCCAGCATCGAAGACAGGGTGAACACTGAAGCTTTCTTT	CASIEDRVNTEAFF
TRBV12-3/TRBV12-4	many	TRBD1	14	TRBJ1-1	TGTGCCAGCAGTTCTAGGACAGGGAACACTGAAGCTTTCTTT	CASSSRTGNTEAFF
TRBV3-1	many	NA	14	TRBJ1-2	TGTGCCAGCAGCCCGAAAGCGGGGGCATGGGGCTACACCTTC	CASSPKAGAWGYTF
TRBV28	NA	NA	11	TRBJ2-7	TGTGCCAGCAGTAGGGGCCTCGAGCAGTACTTC	CASSRGLEQYF
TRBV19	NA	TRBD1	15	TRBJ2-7	TGTGCCAGTAGTATCCGGGACAGCAATTACTACGAGCAGTACTTT	CASSIRDSNYYEQYF
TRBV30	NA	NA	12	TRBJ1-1	TGTGCCTGGAGCAACTCCGACAGTGAAGCTTTCTTT	CAWSNSDSEAFF
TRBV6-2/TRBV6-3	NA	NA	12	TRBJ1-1	TGTGCCAGCAGTTACCTCGGGAGTATGGCTTTCTTT	CASSYLGSMAFF
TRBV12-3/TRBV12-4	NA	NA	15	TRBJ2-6	TGTGCCAGCGGGGTTGGGGGGTATGGGGCCAACGTCCTGACTTTC	CASGVGGYGANVLTF
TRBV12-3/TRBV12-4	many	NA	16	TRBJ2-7	TGTGCCAGCAGCCGACTAAGGTCCAGGGGAGCCTACGAGCAGTACTTC	CASSRLRSRGAYEQYF
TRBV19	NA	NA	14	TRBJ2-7	TGTGCCAGTAGTAGGTCAGGACACATCTACGAGCAGTACTTC	CASSRSGHIYEQYF
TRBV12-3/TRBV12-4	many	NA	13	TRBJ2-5	TGTGCCAGCAGTTTAAAGGCCGGGGGGACCCAGTACTTC	CASSLKAGGTQYF
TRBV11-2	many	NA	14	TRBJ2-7	TGTGCCAGCACCGGCGGCGGGGCCAGCTACGAGCAGTACTTC	CASTGGGASYEQYF
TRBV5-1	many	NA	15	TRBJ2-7	TGCGCCAGCAGCCTGCTGGGGGGACCGTCCTACGAGCAGTACTTC	CASSLLGGPSYEQYF
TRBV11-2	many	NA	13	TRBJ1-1	TGTGCCAGCAGCTTACTCTTGTACACTGAAGCTTTCTTT	CASSLLLYTEAFF
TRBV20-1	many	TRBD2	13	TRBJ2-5	TGCAGTGCTCATTTGGCGGGGGTGGAGACCCAGTACTTC	CSAHLAGVETQYF
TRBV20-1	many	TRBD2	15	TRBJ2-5	TGCAGTGCTACCAGGGCGGGGGGGAACCAAGAGACCCAGTACTTC	CSATRAGGNQETQYF
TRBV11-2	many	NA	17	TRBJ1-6	TGTGCCAGCAGACACGCCGGCAGGAGCTCCTATAATTCACCCCTCCACTTT	CASRHAGRSSYNSPLHF